This T cell receptor (beta chain) is from a study of cytomegalovirus exposure and HLA in healthy donors. Germline values: CDR1 MGHRA, CDR2 YSYEKL. The CDR3 has 14 amino acids. V was shortened by 4 bases and J by 1 base, with 11 bases between the two germline ends. Regarding the study as a whole: Later, an analysis found that common viral pathogens appeared to be linked with several of the most significant clusters. TCR beta sequences reportedly predicted most subjects' HLA-A and HLA-B alleles accurately.

The PCR had 60 Vbeta and 13 Jbeta primers. The protocol was immunoSEQ multiplex PCR, while the TCRdb copy is restricted to in-frame clones and leaves out a portion. The sample contains 150,000 to 200,000 clones, roughly 78% of which appear only once. Healthy bone marrow donors supplied every sample. Points on this clone: Antigen: not known.

Sequenced input: PBMCs. The chain couples TRBV4-1 to TRBJ2-7, with D possibly being TRBD2 (5 bases). This sequence originates from a woman in her 30s in good health and CMV-seropositive. The CDR3 DNA reads TGCGCCAGCAGCCCCATTTCGGGGTCCTACGAGCAGTACTTC. Its translation is CASSPISGSYEQYF.